This T cell receptor beta chain was captured in a study of T cells in Graves' hyperthyroidism and ophthalmopathy. Whole-study findings and limits: A model of 13 V-J pairs discriminated ophthalmopathy from stable hyperthyroidism.

Ten or more counts support this clonotype. Its antigen is unknown. This CDR3 is built from 13 residues. CDR1 is MNHEY and CDR2 is SVGEGT in the germline V gene. Trimming removed 2 bases at V and 0 bases at J, with 5 bases between. The CDR3 regions of TCR beta were amplified from RNA transcripts. HTBI primers were employed in a first-round RT-PCR of the TCR CDR3. One entry per CDR3 protein, called by TCRdb with MiXCR from the multiplex PCR reads. Of about 350,000 distinct CDR3 sequences in the sample, about 15% are singletons; the top ten hold about 26%. Sequenced input: blood. The TCR comes from a woman in her 30s with Graves' hyperthyroidism. This chain connects TRBV6-2 or TRBV6-3 to TRBJ2-7, with D uncertain. CDR3 protein: CASSYTASYEQYF. In nucleotides, the CDR3 is TGTGCCAGCAGTTACACCGCCTCCTACGAGCAGTACTTC.